This entry lists 15 T cell receptor beta chains sequenced from one sample in a study of PD-1 blockade in classical Hodgkin lymphoma. TCRdb keeps only in-frame clones here, not all; method: immunoSEQ multiplex PCR. The sample comprises roughly 90,000 clones, approximately 80% of which are singletons, and under 20% rests with the top ten. Every patient relapsed after autologous stem cell transplantation, and brentuximab vedotin exposure varied. This specimen was peripheral blood mononuclear cells (PBMCs), taken before the second cycle of nivolumab. These TCRs come from a human donor with classical Hodgkin lymphoma.

The chain links TRBV18 to TRBJ2-3; D might be TRBD1 or TRBD2, each matching 5 bases. Trimming left V 3 bases short and J 2 bases short, with 9 bases between. Germline CDR1 is KGHSH and CDR2 is LQKENI. This CDR3 has 14 residues. CDR3 loop: CASSPLGTTDTQYF. In DNA, the CDR3 is TGTGCCAGCTCACCCCTGGGGACCACAGATACGCAGTATTTT.

Here the CDR3 reads CASTLTGGRGYGYTF. CDR3 nucleotide sequence: TGTGCCAGCACTTTGACAGGGGGCAGGGGCTATGGCTACACCTTC. The genes are TRBV27 and TRBJ1-2; 10 bases map to TRBD1. In germline, CDR1 is MNHEY, CDR2 SMNVEV (reference sequence). Trimming cost V 7 bases and J 4 bases; bases outside gene matches: 9. This CDR3 comprises 15 residues.

This chain joins TRBV19 and TRBJ2-2; TRBD2 is a possible D gene (6 bases). The CDR3 loop spans 16 amino acids. With 6 bases removed from V and 5 bases from J, the gap between germline ends came to 19 bases. CDR1 and CDR2 (germline): LNHDA, SQIVND (reference sequence). CDR3 nucleotide sequence: TGTGCCAGTAGAAGGGCGGGGCAGGGAAATACCGGGGAGCTGTTTTTT. Protein sequence: CASRRAGQGNTGELFF.

The gene calls are TRBV18 and TRBJ2-7; 7 nucleotides line up with TRBD1. There are 15 residues in the CDR3. Germline loops: CDR1 KGHSH, CDR2 LQKENI. J gave up 0 bases and V 4 bases, and 6 bases lay outside the gene matches. The CDR3 reads CASSRGGQASYEQYF. CDR3 in DNA: TGTGCCAGCTCACGAGGCGGACAGGCCTCCTACGAGCAGTACTTC.

The chain links TRBV7-3 to TRBJ2-5; tentatively, D is TRBD2 (5 bases). This CDR3 comprises 13 residues. V was cut by 4 bases and J by 0 bases, with 6 bases left in between. CDR1 and CDR2 from the germline V gene are SGHTA and FQGTGA. This CDR3 is CASSYGNQETQYF. Written as DNA, the CDR3 is TGTGCCAGCAGCTACGGGAACCAAGAGACCCAGTACTTC.

This clone was seen once. The chain uses TRBV28 and TRBJ2-7; D is perhaps TRBD1 or TRBD2 (5 bases each). V shed 8 bases and J shed 0 bases, with 17 bases lying between them. Per the germline V gene, CDR1 is MDHEN and CDR2 is SYDVKM. This CDR3 spans 15 amino acids. As DNA, the CDR3 is TGTGCCAGCCTGTCCCGGGGCAGGGCCTCCTACGAGCAGTACTTC. Protein sequence: CASLSRGRASYEQYF.

The chain combines TRBV19 with TRBJ2-2, with D possibly called TRBD1 or TRBD2 (5 bases each). Germline CDR1 LNHDA, CDR2 SQIVND (reference sequence). The V end lost 1 base, the J end lost 6 bases, and 12 bases lay between the germline ends. The CDR3 covers 15 residues. Here the CDR3 reads CASSIGNRDPGELFF. Here the CDR3 DNA reads TGTGCCAGTAGTATAGGAAACCGGGACCCCGGGGAGCTGTTTTTT.

V and J are TRBV19 and TRBJ2-2, with a possible D match to TRBD2 (5 bases). Germline V gene data show CDR1 as LNHDA and CDR2 as SQIVND (reference sequence). V lost 6 bases, J lost 1 base, and 12 bases lay in between. The CDR3 consists of 15 residues. CDR3 region: CASSRLPLNTGELFF. The CDR3 DNA sequence: TGTGCCAGTAGCCGACTACCCTTGAACACCGGGGAGCTGTTTTTT.

Judged by abundance, this clone is medium-sized. This same CDR3 is encoded by further DNA sequences in the sample. The chain uses TRBV5-1 and TRBJ1-3; D not certain. Trimming stripped 2 bases from V and 1 base from J, with 7 bases between. Germline lookup yields CDR1 SGHRS and CDR2 YFSETQ. The CDR3 spans 14 residues. The CDR3 DNA sequence: TGCGCCAGCAGCTTAGACATTTCTGGAAACACCATATATTTT. Its translation: CASSLDISGNTIYF.

V gene TRBV9 combines with J gene TRBJ2-2; D remains ambiguous. V was clipped by 2 bases and J by 6 bases, with 11 bases between them. Germline V lookup: CDR1 SGDLS, CDR2 YYNGEE. CDR3 length equals 14 residues. The CDR3 region has the DNA TGTGCCAGCAGCGTCGCACGGTCCCCCGGGGAGCTGTTTTTT. Amino acids: CASSVARSPGELFF.

The chain has TRBV10-2 and TRBJ2-3; tentatively, D is TRBD1 (6 bases). With 4 bases removed from V and 4 bases from J, the gap between germline ends came to 12 bases. Looked up from germline, CDR1 is WSHSY and CDR2 is SAAADI. The length of the CDR3 is 14 residues. The CDR3 protein is CASSGQGQADTQYF. In nucleotides, the CDR3 is TGCGCCAGCAGTGGTCAGGGGCAGGCAGATACGCAGTATTTT.

The V call is TRBV7-2, the J call TRBJ1-1; D not resolved. Germline V gives CDR1 SGHTA, CDR2 FQGNSA. V was clipped by 5 bases and J by 4 bases, with 17 bases between them. This CDR3 has 15 residues. The CDR3 sequence is CASSPVEVASTEAFF. The CDR3 DNA reads TGTGCCAGCAGCCCAGTGGAGGTGGCTTCCACTGAAGCTTTCTTT.

V and J are TRBV18 and TRBJ1-2, with TRBD1 as a possible D gene (5 bases). Germline CDR1 reads KGHSH; CDR2 reads LQKENI. The CDR3 spans 14 residues. The germline V and J ends were trimmed by 3 bases and 4 bases, with 12 bases remaining between them. CDR3 region: CASSPEGSSYGYTF. The CDR3 DNA reads as TGTGCCAGCTCACCCGAGGGGAGTAGCTATGGCTACACCTTC.

The J gene is TRBJ2-2, the V gene TRBV6-1, with unresolved D. The V and J ends lost 6 bases and 2 bases respectively, with 4 bases between them. The CDR3 is made up of 12 amino acids. Germline-derived CDR1 and CDR2 are MNHNS and SASEGT. The DNA of the CDR3 is TGTGCCAGCAGATTAAACACCGGGGAGCTGTTTTTT. It specifies CASRLNTGELFF.

This clone was detected only once. The chain uses TRBV7-2 and TRBJ2-5; perhaps D is TRBD1 or TRBD2 (5 bases each). The V end was cut by 4 bases, the J end by 5 bases, with 26 bases between. This CDR3 has 18 residues. CDR1 and CDR2 from the germline V gene are SGHTA and FQGNSA. The CDR3 nucleotides read TGTGCCAGCAGCTCCGGAGGAGCCGCCGGCCAGGGCCGCGAGACCCAGTACTTC. As protein: CASSSGGAAGQGRETQYF.